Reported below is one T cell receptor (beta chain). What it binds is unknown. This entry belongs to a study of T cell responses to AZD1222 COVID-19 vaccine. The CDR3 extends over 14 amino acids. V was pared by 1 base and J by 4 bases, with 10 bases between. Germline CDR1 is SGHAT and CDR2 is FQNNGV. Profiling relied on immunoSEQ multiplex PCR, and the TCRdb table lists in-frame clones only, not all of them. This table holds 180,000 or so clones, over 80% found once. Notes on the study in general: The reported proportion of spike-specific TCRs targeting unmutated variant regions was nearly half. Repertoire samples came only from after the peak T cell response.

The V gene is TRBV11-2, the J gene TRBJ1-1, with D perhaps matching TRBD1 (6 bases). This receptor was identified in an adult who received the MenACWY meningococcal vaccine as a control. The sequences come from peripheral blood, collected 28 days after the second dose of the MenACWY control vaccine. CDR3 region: CASSLAGDGTEAFF. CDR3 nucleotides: TGTGCCAGCAGCTTAGCAGGGGACGGCACTGAAGCTTTCTTT.